This entry concerns a single T cell receptor beta chain. Focal radiation with ipilimumab CTLA-4 blockade was given to patients with chemo-refractory metastatic non-small-cell lung cancer. The germline V gene encodes CDR1 MNHNS and CDR2 SASEGT. CDR3 length: 14 amino acids. V was shortened by 4 bases and J by 5 bases, with 14 bases between the two germline ends. Sequencing was performed with immunoSEQ multiplex PCR; in TCRdb, only in-frame clones are kept and a portion is missing. Among about 90,000 clones, about two thirds were seen once, and the ten largest hold 11% to 15%. The data are from a study of radiotherapy plus CTLA-4 blockade in lung cancer.

The clonotype was recovered from a human donor with non-small cell lung cancer that progressed on radiotherapy plus ipilimumab. The chain employs TRBV6-1 and TRBJ1-2; possibly TRBD1 for D (6 bases). The material sequenced was peripheral blood, taken from a patient treated with radiotherapy plus ipilimumab. The CDR3 bases are TGTGCCAGCAGTGCCGCAGGGGTAGGGTATGGCTACACCTTC. Its protein is CASSAAGVGYGYTF.